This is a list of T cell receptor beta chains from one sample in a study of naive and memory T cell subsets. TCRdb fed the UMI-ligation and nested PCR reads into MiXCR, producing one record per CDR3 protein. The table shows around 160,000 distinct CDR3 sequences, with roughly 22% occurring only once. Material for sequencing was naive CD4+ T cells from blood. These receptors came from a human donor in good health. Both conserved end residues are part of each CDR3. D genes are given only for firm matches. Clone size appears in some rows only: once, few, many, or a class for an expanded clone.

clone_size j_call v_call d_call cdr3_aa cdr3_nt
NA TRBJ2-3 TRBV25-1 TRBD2 CASSESRLAGGRFKDTQYF TGTGCCAGCAGTGAATCCCGGCTAGCGGGAGGGAGGTTCAAAGATACGCAGTATTTT
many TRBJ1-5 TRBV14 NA CASSQGGQPQHF TGTGCCAGCAGCCAAGGGGGTCAGCCCCAGCATTTT
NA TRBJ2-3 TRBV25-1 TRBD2 CASRVAGTYTDTQYF TGTGCCAGCAGAGTAGCGGGAACCTACACAGATACGCAGTATTTT
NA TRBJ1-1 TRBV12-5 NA CASGLGGDTEAFF TGTGCTAGTGGTTTGGGGGGAGACACTGAAGCTTTCTTT
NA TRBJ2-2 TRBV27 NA CASTQVGRKSGELFF TGTGCCAGCACTCAAGTAGGGAGGAAAAGCGGGGAGCTGTTTTTT
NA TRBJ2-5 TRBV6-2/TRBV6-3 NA CASSYSNGREGTQYF TGTGCCAGCAGTTACTCGAACGGGAGAGAGGGGACCCAGTACTTC
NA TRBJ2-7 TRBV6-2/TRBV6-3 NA CASSYSRRETYEQYF TGTGCCAGCAGTTACTCCCGACGGGAAACCTACGAGCAGTACTTC
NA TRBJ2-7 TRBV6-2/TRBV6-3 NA CASSPGYYEQYF TGTGCCAGCAGTCCCGGTTACTACGAGCAGTACTTC
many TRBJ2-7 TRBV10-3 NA CAIRGGPDYEQYF TGTGCCATCAGGGGAGGCCCGGACTACGAGCAGTACTTC
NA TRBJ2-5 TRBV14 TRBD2 CASSPAGLAGGLRETQYF TGTGCCAGCAGCCCAGCGGGACTAGCGGGAGGTCTCAGAGAGACCCAGTACTTC
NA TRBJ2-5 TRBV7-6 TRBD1 CASSTQTGGAGETQYF TGTGCCAGCAGCACCCAGACAGGGGGCGCGGGGGAGACCCAGTACTTC
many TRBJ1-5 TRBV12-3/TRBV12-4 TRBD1 CASSPTGLNQPQHF TGTGCCAGCAGTCCGACAGGGTTAAATCAGCCCCAGCATTTT
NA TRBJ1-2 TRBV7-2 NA CASSSDNYGYTF TGTGCCAGCAGCTCGGACAACTATGGCTACACCTTC
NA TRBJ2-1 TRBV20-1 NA CSARDAGSNNEQFF TGCAGTGCTAGAGATGCGGGCAGCAACAATGAGCAGTTCTTC
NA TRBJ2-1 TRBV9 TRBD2 CASSVGLAGAFGEQFF TGTGCCAGCAGCGTAGGTTTAGCGGGAGCTTTCGGTGAGCAGTTCTTC
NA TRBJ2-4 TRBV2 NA CASRKETGPDLAKNIQYF TGTGCCAGCAGGAAGGAAACAGGCCCTGACTTAGCCAAAAACATTCAGTACTTC